This record covers a single TCR beta chain. Antigen: not known. The data derive from a study of cytomegalovirus exposure and HLA in healthy donors. Study-wide findings and caveats: An assumption of roughly uniform sequencing depth across donors underlay the presence/absence analyses.

The PCR was carried out with 60 Vbeta primers and 13 Jbeta primers. Clones were sequenced by immunoSEQ multiplex PCR, and TCRdb holds only the in-frame ones, with some missing. The clone table shows around 130,000 clones, with the ten largest holding about 1.6%. CDR3 size: 11 residues. V was trimmed by 3 bases and J by 7 bases, leaving 7 bases between them. Per the germline V gene, CDR1 is SGHRS and CDR2 is YFSETQ. The gene calls are TRBV5-1 and TRBJ2-5; D perhaps matches TRBD2 (5 bases). The clonotype comes from a woman aged 40 to 55 in good health and CMV-seronegative. Sequenced material: PBMCs. CDR3 bases: TGCGCCAGCAGCTCTCGGGGGACCCAGTACTTC. Its translation: CASSSRGTQYF.